The rows below give T cell receptor beta chains drawn from one sample of a study of blood T cell repertoires in COVID-19. Assay: immunoSEQ multiplex PCR; the TCRdb copy retains only in-frame clones and omits some. The table records about 130,000 clones, roughly 90% of them present only once. Sequenced sample: peripheral blood. These TCRs come from a man in his 60s with COVID-19, enrolled during active disease. Both conserved end residues are part of each CDR3. D genes are given only for firm matches. A row's size may be missing; if present it is once, few, many or a size class.

V	size	J	D	CDR3	DNA
TRBV6-2/TRBV6-3	-	TRBJ2-5	TRBD1	CASSLGGGQGTSETQYF	TGTGCCAGCAGTCTCGGGGGGGGACAGGGGACGTCAGAGACCCAGTACTTC
TRBV11-3	-	TRBJ1-2	-	CASSPGDVDGYTF	TGTGCCAGCAGCCCCGGAGACGTGGATGGCTACACCTTC
TRBV19	-	TRBJ2-5	TRBD1	CASSTRQGVRETQYF	TGTGCCAGTAGTACACGACAGGGAGTACGGGAGACCCAGTACTTC
TRBV10-2	-	TRBJ1-5	-	CASSEGGDSNQPQHF	TGCGCCAGCAGTGAAGGAGGGGATAGCAATCAGCCCCAGCATTTT
TRBV30	-	TRBJ1-2	-	CAWSVYPRANYGYTF	TGTGCCTGGAGTGTCTATCCAAGAGCTAACTATGGCTACACCTTC
TRBV18	-	TRBJ2-7	TRBD1	CASSRGQDAYEQYF	TGTGCCAGCTCCCGTGGACAGGACGCCTACGAGCAGTACTTC
TRBV5-8	-	TRBJ2-7	TRBD1	CASRDRGYEQYF	TGTGCCAGCCGCGACAGGGGATACGAGCAGTACTTC
TRBV19	-	TRBJ1-6	-	CATATMEESPLHF	TGTGCCACCGCTACGATGGAGGAGTCACCCCTCCACTTT
TRBV13	-	TRBJ1-4	-	CASSPGGFNEKLFF	TGTGCCAGCAGCCCCGGAGGGTTTAATGAAAAACTGTTTTTT
TRBV5-1	-	TRBJ2-1	TRBD2	CASSSTSGQGEQFF	TGCGCCAGCAGCTCTACTAGCGGGCAGGGTGAGCAGTTCTTC
TRBV30	-	TRBJ2-2	-	CAWRRTATGELFF	TGTGCCTGGCGCCGGACAGCAACCGGGGAGCTGTTTTTT
TRBV19	-	TRBJ2-7	TRBD2	CASRETSGRAYEQYF	TGTGCCAGTAGAGAGACTAGCGGGAGGGCCTACGAGCAGTACTTC
TRBV25-1	-	TRBJ2-3	TRBD1	CASRLQGADTQYF	TGTGCCAGCAGACTCCAGGGGGCTGATACGCAGTATTTT
TRBV5-5	-	TRBJ1-2	TRBD1	CASSYGQGNYGYTF	TGTGCCAGCAGTTACGGACAGGGGAACTATGGCTACACCTTC
TRBV5-4	once	TRBJ1-2	TRBD1	CASSPGGTYTF	TGTGCCAGCAGCCCAGGGGGGACCTACACCTTC
TRBV12-3/TRBV12-4	-	TRBJ2-5	-	CASSLVRVETQYF	TGTGCCAGCAGTTTAGTCAGGGTAGAGACCCAGTACTTC
TRBV7-2	-	TRBJ2-7	TRBD2	CASSLPLAVSYEQYF	TGTGCCAGCAGCTTACCCCTAGCGGTCTCCTACGAGCAGTACTTC